This T cell receptor beta chain was found in a study of shared clonotypes between healthy human individuals. This CDR3 is built from 14 residues. Germline values: CDR1 LNHDA, CDR2 SQIVND (reference sequence). Losses at the gene ends were 9 bases for V and 3 bases for J; bases not matched to a gene: 10. Original processing notes: Quality scores were absent from the junction-only immunoSEQ sequences, so filtering differed. The table came from immunoSEQ multiplex PCR; TCRdb's copy has only in-frame clones and leaves some out. The V and J calls and clone size were taken over from that table, and D and trimming were inferred from the DNA. The table includes millions of clones, more than 80% detected once.

Input material: naive CD4+ T cells sorted from blood. The subset was: CD45RA+ positively selected. This clonotype was sampled from a man younger than 35 in good health. V gene TRBV19 combines with J gene TRBJ1-1; the match to TRBD1 covers 7 bases. CDR3 sequence: CASFDREGHTEAFF. CDR3 coding DNA: TGTGCCAGCTTCGACAGGGAGGGTCACACTGAAGCTTTCTTT. Using reference TRBV19 and TRBJ1-1 for the parts outside the CDR3, the full variable domain is DGGITQSPKYLFRKEGQNVTLSCEQNLNHDAMYWYRQDPGQGLRLIYYSQIVNDFQKGDIAEGYSVSREKKESFPLTVTSAQKNPTAFYLCASFDREGHTEAFFGQGTRLTVV.